Shown below are 20 T cell receptor beta chains from a single sample sequenced in a study of prognosis after radiotherapy for stage I lung cancer. Researchers used two-round multiplex PCR to amplify TCR beta CDR3 starting from genomic DNA. It was primers specific to each TRBV and TRBJ gene that first-round PCR used. TCRdb ran MiXCR on the multiplex PCR reads and lists one entry per CDR3 protein. This table has fewer than 40,000 distinct CDR3 sequences, about 34% appearing once. The source was PBMCs, collected before or after stereotactic body radiation therapy (not recorded which). These receptors were taken from a donor over 45 with non-small cell lung cancer.

A remark on this clonotype: Being one base from a much bigger clone, this may be a read error. The chain has TRBV6-1 and TRBJ1-5; D is unresolved. Germline lookup yields CDR1 MNHNS and CDR2 SASEGT. Trimming shortened V by 5 bases and J by 0 bases, and 8 bases separated the two germline ends. The CDR3 is made up of 14 amino acids. This chain's CDR3 is CASSTNNSNQPQHF. The CDR3 DNA reads as TGTGCCAGCAGTACAAATAATAGCAATCAGCCCCAGCATTTT.

This clonotype was picked up many times. Germline is not matched at one junction end, which may reflect a read error. The chain has TRBV20-1 and TRBJ2-7, with D possibly matching TRBD1 (6 bases). This CDR3 region has 17 residues. The germline CDR1 and CDR2 sequences are DFQATT and SNEGSKA (reference sequence). CDR3 protein: CSARVPTSGTLSSEQYF. As DNA, the CDR3 is TGCAGTGCTAGAGTACCCACATCCGGGACACTCTCCTCCGAGCAGTACTTC.

A remark on this clonotype: This likely stems from a read error, as it lies one base from a far larger clone. V gene TRBV6-4 combines with J gene TRBJ1-6; the D gene is possibly TRBD1 (5 bases). This CDR3 comprises 14 residues. V dropped 5 bases and J dropped 8 bases, with 13 bases sitting between them. Germline values: CDR1 MRHNA, CDR2 SNTAGT. DNA for the CDR3: TGTGCCAGCAGTTCGAGGGGCCAAGATTCACCCCTCCACTTT. Translation: CASSSRGQDSPLHF.

About this clonotype itself: Since a far larger clone is one base different, this is likely a read error. The rearrangement links TRBV2 to TRBJ2-7, with D unclear. The germline V and J ends were trimmed by 7 bases and 3 bases, with 19 bases remaining between them. The CDR3 totals 15 residues. Germline V gives CDR1 SNHLY, CDR2 FYNNEI. CDR3 coding DNA: TGTGCCAGCACCTCCTTAGGGCTTGGGGACTACGAGCAGTACTTC. Translated: CASTSLGLGDYEQYF.

This clonotype was observed at least ten times. This chain uses TRBV6-5 with TRBJ2-7; D remains unclear. Germline V gene sequence: CDR1 MNHEY, CDR2 SVGAGI. Trimming took off 4 bases at V and 3 bases at J, with 22 bases between the two ends. This CDR3 region has 17 residues. CDR3 nucleotides: TGTGCCAGCAGTTCCCGAGGTGAGCGTGATGCACTCTACGAGCAGTACTTC. Protein: CASSSRGERDALYEQYF.

This clonotype was counted at least ten times. V usage is TRBV6-1 and J usage is TRBJ2-7; D not certain. The CDR3 runs to 10 residues. CDR1 and CDR2 from the germline V gene are MNHNS and SASEGT. CDR3 nucleotide sequence: TGTGCGCCCCGCCCTTCCGAGCAGTACTTC. Protein sequence: CAPRPSEQYF.

This sequence joins TRBV6-2 or TRBV6-3 and TRBJ1-2; D unclear. CDR1 is MNHEY and CDR2 is SVGEGT in the germline V gene. This CDR3 comprises 12 residues. Trimming pared 5 bases from V and 7 bases from J, leaving 11 bases between. CDR3 nucleotide sequence: TGTGCCAGCAGTGTGGTGGGTAGTGGCTACACCTTC. This encodes CASSVVGSGYTF.

The chain recombines TRBV28 with TRBJ2-7, with D maybe TRBD2 (7 bases). Germline V CDR1 and CDR2: MDHEN, SYDVKM. Trimming removed 0 bases at V and 4 bases at J, with 16 bases between. The CDR3 length is 16 residues. For the CDR3, the DNA is TGTGCCAGCAGTTTATGGGGAGGGGGGGCTACGTACGAGCAGTACTTC. As protein: CASSLWGGGATYEQYF.

Ten or more counts support this clonotype. The gene calls are TRBV4-1 and TRBJ1-2; no clear D gene. V was pared by 0 bases and J by 0 bases, with 14 bases between. Germline lookup yields CDR1 MGHRA and CDR2 YSYEKL. The CDR3 contains 17 residues. CDR3 DNA sequence: TGCGCCAGCAGCCAAGAGTTTACCGTCCAAGCTAACTATGGCTACACCTTC. This sequence encodes CASSQEFTVQANYGYTF.

This chain joins TRBV2 and TRBJ2-7, with D perhaps given as TRBD1 or TRBD2 (5 bases each). CDR1 and CDR2 from the germline V gene are SNHLY and FYNNEI. V gave up 5 bases and J gave up 10 bases, with 18 bases separating them. The CDR3 runs 13 residues. The CDR3 coding sequence is TGTGCCAGCAGTATCAGGGATTCCGACTATCAGTACTTC. Its protein product is CASSIRDSDYQYF.

This clonotype is medium-sized. CDR3 coding DNA: TGTGCCAGCAGTTTATCGAGACAGAGCACCGGGGAGCTGTTTTTT. Its translation: CASSLSRQSTGELFF. The V and J genes are TRBV27 and TRBJ2-2; D possibly corresponds to TRBD1 (5 bases). Trimming left V 0 bases short and J 4 bases short, with 9 bases between. Germline CDR1 and CDR2: MNHEY and SMNVEV (reference sequence). This CDR3 is built from 15 residues.

In its sample, this clonotype was seen many times. The chain recombines TRBV20-1 with TRBJ2-2; no firm D call. The CDR3 is 12 amino acids. Germline values: CDR1 DFQATT, CDR2 SNEGSKA (reference sequence). The V end lost 3 bases, the J end lost 1 base, and 3 bases lay between the germline ends. DNA for the CDR3: TGCAGTGCTAGCGAGAACACCGGGGAGCTGTTTTTT. It translates to CSASENTGELFF.

The sample holds many counts of this clonotype. V is TRBV15 and J is TRBJ2-1; 9 nucleotides align to TRBD2. V was clipped by 0 bases and J by 3 bases; unmatched bases: 3. There are 16 residues in the CDR3. The V gene's germline CDR1 is LNHNV and CDR2 YYDKDF (reference sequence). As DNA, the CDR3 is TGTGCCACCAGCAGAGAGGTAGCGGGGGACTACAATGAGCAGTTCTTC. Encoded protein: CATSREVAGDYNEQFF.

There are many counts of this clonotype. This chain's CDR3 is CASSLVGASLSGNTIYF. In nucleotides, the CDR3 is TGCGCCAGCAGCTTGGTAGGGGCCTCCCTCTCTGGAAACACCATATATTTT. The chain uses TRBV5-1 and TRBJ1-3; tentatively, D is TRBD1 (5 bases). Germline V gene lookup returns CDR1 SGHRS and CDR2 YFSETQ. V lost 0 bases, J lost 0 bases, and 13 bases lay in between. This CDR3 comprises 17 residues.

This clonotype was seen only a few times. A much bigger clone sits one base away, suggesting this may be a read error. The chain links TRBV7-3 to TRBJ2-1; D gene uncertain. The V gene's germline CDR1 is SGHTA and CDR2 FQGTGA. This CDR3 is built from 12 residues. The V and J ends lost 2 bases and 3 bases respectively, with 2 bases between them. CDR3 bases: TGTGCCAGCAGCTTACTCTACAATGAGCAGTTCTTC. Translating gives CASSLLYNEQFF.

This clonotype was observed many times. J is TRBJ2-1 and V is TRBV2; D may be TRBD2 (5 bases). Trimming took off 1 base at V and 9 bases at J, with 10 bases between the two ends. The CDR3 length is 13 residues. Germline-derived CDR1 and CDR2 are SNHLY and FYNNEI. The CDR3 DNA sequence: TGTGCCAGCAGTGAAGGCCCGGGATTTGAGCAGTTCTTC. This codes for CASSEGPGFEQFF.

V usage is TRBV19 and J usage is TRBJ1-1, with 7 bases fitting TRBD1. J was trimmed by 6 bases and V by 7 bases; bases with no gene match: 11. Germline-derived CDR1 and CDR2 are LNHDA and SQIVND (reference sequence). This CDR3 contains 14 residues. CDR3 sequence (DNA): TGTGCCAGTATTATTCTCCAGGACAGGTCTGAAGCTTTCTTT. Its translation is CASIILQDRSEAFF.

In this sample, this clonotype turned up many times. The chain combines TRBV18 with TRBJ2-1; unclear D gene. CDR3 length: 12 residues. Germline CDR1 KGHSH, CDR2 LQKENI. The ends were cut back, 6 bases at V and 5 bases at J, with 8 bases in the middle. CDR3 in DNA: TGTGCCAGCTCCTTGGGCCACAATGAGCAGTTCTTC. Its protein is CASSLGHNEQFF. Together with reference TRBV18 and TRBJ2-1, the CDR3 gives the full variable domain: NAGVMQNPRHLVRRRGQEARLRCSPMKGHSHVYWYRQLPEEGLKFMVYLQKENIIDESGMPKERFSAEFPKEGPSILRIQQVVRGDSAAYFCASSLGHNEQFFGPGTRLTVL.

This clonotype was counted ten times or more. The chain combines TRBV9 with TRBJ2-7; D is perhaps TRBD2 (5 bases). Trimming took off 4 bases at V and 6 bases at J, with 14 bases between the two ends. CDR1 is SGDLS, CDR2 YYNGEE, per germline. The CDR3 runs 13 residues. CDR3 nucleotide sequence: TGTGCCAGCAGCCGGCGGGCAGGTCTCGAGCAGTACTTC. Translating gives CASSRRAGLEQYF.

The chain couples TRBV5-8 to TRBJ1-1; D ambiguous. The CDR3 loop spans 15 amino acids. Per the germline V gene, CDR1 is SGHTS and CDR2 is YDEGEE. Deletions cut 4 bases from V and 5 bases from J, with 18 bases between. CDR3 sequence reads: CASSLAGWGRTEAFF. CDR3 bases: TGTGCCAGCAGCCTGGCGGGGTGGGGTCGAACTGAAGCTTTCTTT.